This T cell receptor beta chain emerged from a study of blood T cell repertoires in COVID-19. Germline V gene lookup returns CDR1 MNHEY and CDR2 SVGEGT. V was clipped by 0 bases and J by 2 bases; unmatched bases: 9. CDR3 size: 17 residues. The protocol was immunoSEQ multiplex PCR, while the TCRdb copy is restricted to in-frame clones and leaves out a portion. The sample has about 180,000 clones; about 87% are singletons. The chain is built from TRBV6-2 or TRBV6-3 and TRBJ1-1; 7 bases align to TRBD1. Sequenced input: peripheral blood. The TCR sequence derives from a woman between 45 and 60 years old with acute or convalescent COVID-19. CDR3 in DNA: TGTGCCAGCAGTTACTCGAAGGGCAGGGGGGATAACACTGAAGCTTTCTTT. Protein product: CASSYSKGRGDNTEAFF.